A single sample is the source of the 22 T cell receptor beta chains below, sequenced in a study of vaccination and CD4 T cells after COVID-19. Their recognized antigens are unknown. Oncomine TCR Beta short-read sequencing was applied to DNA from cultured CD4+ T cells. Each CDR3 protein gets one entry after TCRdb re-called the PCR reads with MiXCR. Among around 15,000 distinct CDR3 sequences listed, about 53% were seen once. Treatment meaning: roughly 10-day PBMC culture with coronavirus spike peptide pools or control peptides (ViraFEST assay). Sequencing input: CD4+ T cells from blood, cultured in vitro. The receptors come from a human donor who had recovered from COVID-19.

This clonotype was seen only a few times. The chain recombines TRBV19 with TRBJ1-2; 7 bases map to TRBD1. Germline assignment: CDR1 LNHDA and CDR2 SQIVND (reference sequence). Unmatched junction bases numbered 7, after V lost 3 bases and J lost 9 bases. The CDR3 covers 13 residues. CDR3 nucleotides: TGTGCCAGTAGTATCGGGACAGTCCCTAGCTACACCTTC. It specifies CASSIGTVPSYTF.

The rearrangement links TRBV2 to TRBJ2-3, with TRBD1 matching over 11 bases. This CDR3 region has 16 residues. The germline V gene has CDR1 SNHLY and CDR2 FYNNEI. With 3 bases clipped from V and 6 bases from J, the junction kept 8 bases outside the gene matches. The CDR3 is CASSDKDRGRPDTQYF. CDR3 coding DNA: TGTGCCAGCAGTGATAAGGACAGGGGGCGCCCCGATACGCAGTATTTT.

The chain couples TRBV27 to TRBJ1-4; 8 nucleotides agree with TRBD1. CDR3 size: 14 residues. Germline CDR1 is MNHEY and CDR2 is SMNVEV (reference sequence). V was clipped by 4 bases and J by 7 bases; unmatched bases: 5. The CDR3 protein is CASSSRGRVEKLFF. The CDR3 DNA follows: TGTGCCAGCAGTTCCAGGGGGCGTGTTGAAAAACTGTTTTTT.

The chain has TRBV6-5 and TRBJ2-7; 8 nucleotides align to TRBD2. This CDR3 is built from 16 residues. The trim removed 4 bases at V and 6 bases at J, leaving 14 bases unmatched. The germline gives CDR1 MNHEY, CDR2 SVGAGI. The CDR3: CASSSFSGLGNREQYF. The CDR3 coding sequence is TGTGCCAGCAGTTCCTTTTCGGGACTAGGGAACCGCGAGCAGTACTTC.

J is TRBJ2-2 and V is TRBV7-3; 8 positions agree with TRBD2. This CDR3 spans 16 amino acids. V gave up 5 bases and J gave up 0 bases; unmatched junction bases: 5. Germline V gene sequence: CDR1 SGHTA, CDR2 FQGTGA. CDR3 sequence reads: CASSPSGGANTGELFF. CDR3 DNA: TGTGCCAGCAGCCCTTCCGGGGGGGCGAACACCGGGGAGCTGTTTTTT.

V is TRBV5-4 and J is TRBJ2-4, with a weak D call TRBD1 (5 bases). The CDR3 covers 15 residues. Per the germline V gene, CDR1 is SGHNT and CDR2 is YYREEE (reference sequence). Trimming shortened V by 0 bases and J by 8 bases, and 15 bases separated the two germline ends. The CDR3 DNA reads TGTGCCAGCAGCTTGGTTCCGAGCAGGGTAGACATTCAGTACTTC. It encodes CASSLVPSRVDIQYF. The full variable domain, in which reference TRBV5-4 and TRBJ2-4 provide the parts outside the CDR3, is ETGVTQSPTHLIKTRGQQVTLRCSSQSGHNTVSWYQQALGQGPQFIFQYYREEENGRGNFPPRFSGLQFPNYSSELNVNALELDDSALYLCASSLVPSRVDIQYFGAGTRLSVL.

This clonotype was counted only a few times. The chain's CDR3 is CASSQGVSGHYEQYF. CDR3 nucleotide sequence: TGTGCCAGCAGCCAGGGGGTTAGCGGCCACTACGAGCAGTACTTC. The V and J genes are TRBV6-2 or TRBV6-3 and TRBJ2-7; TRBD1 is a possible D gene (7 bases). Trimming left V 6 bases short and J 3 bases short, with 18 bases between. Germline CDR1 and CDR2: MNHEY and SVGEGT. CDR3 size: 15 residues.

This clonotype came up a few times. As DNA, the CDR3 is TGTGCCATCAGTGAGTCGGTAGGGTTCAGGAATGGCTACACCTTC. This gives the protein CAISESVGFRNGYTF. The chain combines TRBV10-3 with TRBJ1-2; D not resolved. Looked up from germline, CDR1 is ENHRY and CDR2 is SYGVKD. Trimming removed 0 bases at V and 6 bases at J, with 14 bases between. The CDR3 length is 15 residues.

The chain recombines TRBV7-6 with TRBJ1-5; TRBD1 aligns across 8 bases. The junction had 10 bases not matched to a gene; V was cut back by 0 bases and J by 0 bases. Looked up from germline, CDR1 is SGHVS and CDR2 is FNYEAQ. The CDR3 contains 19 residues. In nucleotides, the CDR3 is TGTGCCAGCAGCTTAGCCCCAGGGGGCGCGAAGGATAGCAATCAGCCCCAGCATTTT. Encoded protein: CASSLAPGGAKDSNQPQHF. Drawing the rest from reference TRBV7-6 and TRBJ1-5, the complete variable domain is GAGVSQSPRYKVTKRGQDVALRCDPISGHVSLYWYRQALGQGPEFLTYFNYEAQQDKSGLPNDRFSAERPEGSISTLTIQRTEQRDSAMYRCASSLAPGGAKDSNQPQHFGDGTRLSIL.

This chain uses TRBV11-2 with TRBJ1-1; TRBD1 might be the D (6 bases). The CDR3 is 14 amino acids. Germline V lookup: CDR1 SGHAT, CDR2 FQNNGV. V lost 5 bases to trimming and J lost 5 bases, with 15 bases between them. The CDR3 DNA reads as TGTGCCAGCAGCGGCCGGGACAAGAGGACTGAAGCTTTCTTT. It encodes CASSGRDKRTEAFF.

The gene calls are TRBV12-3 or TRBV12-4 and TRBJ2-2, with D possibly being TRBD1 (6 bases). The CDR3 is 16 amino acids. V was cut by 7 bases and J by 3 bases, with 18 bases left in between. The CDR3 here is CASIDGAQGDTGELFF. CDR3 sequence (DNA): TGTGCCAGCATCGACGGAGCACAGGGAGACACCGGGGAGCTGTTTTTT.

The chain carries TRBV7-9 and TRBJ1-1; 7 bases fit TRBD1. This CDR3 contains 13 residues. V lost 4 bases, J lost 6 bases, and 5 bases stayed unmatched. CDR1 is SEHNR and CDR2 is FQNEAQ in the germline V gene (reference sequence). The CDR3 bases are TGTGCCAGCAGCTCCCAGGGGGAAGCTGAAGCTTTCTTT. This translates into CASSSQGEAEAFF.

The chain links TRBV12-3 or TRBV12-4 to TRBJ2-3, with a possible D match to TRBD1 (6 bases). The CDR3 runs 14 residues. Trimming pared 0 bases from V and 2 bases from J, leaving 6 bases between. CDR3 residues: CASSLAGATDTQYF. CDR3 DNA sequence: TGTGCCAGCAGTTTAGCGGGGGCCACAGATACGCAGTATTTT.

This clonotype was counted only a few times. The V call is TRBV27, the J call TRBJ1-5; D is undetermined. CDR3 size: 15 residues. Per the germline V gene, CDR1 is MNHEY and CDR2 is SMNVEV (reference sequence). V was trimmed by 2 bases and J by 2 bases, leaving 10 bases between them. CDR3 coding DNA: TGTGCCAGCAGTTTAGGGTCAGGAGGCAATCAGCCCCAGCATTTT. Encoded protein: CASSLGSGGNQPQHF.

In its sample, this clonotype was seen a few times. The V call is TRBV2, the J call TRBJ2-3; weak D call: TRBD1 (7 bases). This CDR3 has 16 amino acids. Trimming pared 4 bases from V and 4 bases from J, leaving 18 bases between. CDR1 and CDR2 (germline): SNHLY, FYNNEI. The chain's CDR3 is CASSGEGTGEADTQYF. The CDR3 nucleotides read TGTGCCAGCAGTGGCGAGGGCACAGGGGAGGCAGATACGCAGTATTTT. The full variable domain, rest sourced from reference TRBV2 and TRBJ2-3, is EPEVTQTPSHQVTQMGQEVILRCVPISNHLYFYWYRQILGQKVEFLVSFYNNEISEKSEIFDDQFSVERPDGSNFTLKIRSTKLEDSAMYFCASSGEGTGEADTQYFGPGTRLTVL.

The CDR3 spells CASSALVITDTQYF. The CDR3 DNA follows: TGTGCCAGCAGTGCCCTAGTCATCACAGATACGCAGTATTTT. This sequence joins TRBV2 and TRBJ2-3, with unresolved D. V lost 4 bases and J 2 bases, leaving 10 bases between the germline ends. The CDR3 contains 14 residues. Germline V gene sequence: CDR1 SNHLY, CDR2 FYNNEI.

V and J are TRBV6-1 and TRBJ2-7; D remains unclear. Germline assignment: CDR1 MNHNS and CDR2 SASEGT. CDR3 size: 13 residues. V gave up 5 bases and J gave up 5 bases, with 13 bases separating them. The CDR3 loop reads CASSPDRWHEQYF. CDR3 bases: TGTGCCAGCAGTCCGGATAGGTGGCACGAGCAGTACTTC.

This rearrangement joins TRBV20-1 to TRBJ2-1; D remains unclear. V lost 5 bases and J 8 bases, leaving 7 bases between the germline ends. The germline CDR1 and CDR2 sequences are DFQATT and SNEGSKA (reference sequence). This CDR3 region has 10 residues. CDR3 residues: CSAFPHEQFF. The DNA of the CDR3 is TGCAGTGCTTTTCCTCATGAGCAGTTCTTC.

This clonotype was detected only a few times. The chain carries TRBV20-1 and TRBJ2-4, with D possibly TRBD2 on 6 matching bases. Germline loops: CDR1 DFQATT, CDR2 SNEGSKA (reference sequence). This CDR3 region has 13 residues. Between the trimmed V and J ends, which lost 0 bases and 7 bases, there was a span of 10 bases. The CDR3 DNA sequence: TGCAGTGCTAGAGATTACGCGGGGAACATTCAGTACTTC. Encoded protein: CSARDYAGNIQYF.

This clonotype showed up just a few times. The chain's CDR3 is CASSLAQTGGLGEQYF. The CDR3 DNA sequence: TGTGCCAGCAGCTTAGCGCAGACAGGGGGATTAGGCGAGCAGTACTTC. The rearrangement joins TRBV7-2 to TRBJ2-7; TRBD1 agrees at 9 bases. The V segment lost 0 bases and the J segment 6 bases; nucleotides outside the gene matches: 9. Germline CDR1 reads SGHTA; CDR2 reads FQGNSA. The CDR3 length is 16 residues.

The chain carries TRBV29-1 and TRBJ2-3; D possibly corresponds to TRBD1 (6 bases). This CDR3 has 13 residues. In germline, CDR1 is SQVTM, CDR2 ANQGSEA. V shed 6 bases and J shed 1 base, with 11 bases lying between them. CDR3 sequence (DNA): TGCAGCGTACGGGACATACGCACAGATACGCAGTATTTT. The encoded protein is CSVRDIRTDTQYF.

The CDR3 here is CASSRRDSGTRAHGQFF. DNA of the CDR3: TGTGCCAGCTCACGTCGGGACTCCGGGACTAGGGCCCATGGGCAGTTCTTC. The V call is TRBV18, the J call TRBJ2-1; 8 bases are a match to TRBD2. Per the germline V gene, CDR1 is KGHSH and CDR2 is LQKENI. The J segment lost 12 bases and the V segment lost 4 bases, leaving 20 bases of the junction unmatched. The CDR3 totals 17 residues.